This TCR beta chain comes out of a study of blood T cell repertoires in COVID-19 (dated by TCRdb to the early 2020s). Some background on the complete study: Samples covering the acute and convalescent phases of COVID-19 were provided by collaborators in the United States, Italy and Spain. The material from the prospective study consisted of cDNA or gDNA derived from T cells, B-cell-depleted T cells, or PBMCs. Deeply sampled blood TCRbeta repertoires from subjects exposed to, actively infected with, or recovered from COVID-19 were included in the dataset. The repertoires were released in a freely available public database intended as a resource for research on the immune response to SARS-CoV-2. Samples were obtained from the ongoing ImmuneRACE study (first 160 participants) and from some 1,300 subjects provided by 6 global collaborators. Nearly every sample came with metadata listing a de-identified subject ID, COVID-19 status, age in years and sex. HLA class I and class II types, where available, came from metadata supplied by the sample provider rather than from assay-based typing.

TCRbeta CDR3 regions were amplified from genomic DNA using the immunoSEQ Assay, a bias-controlled multiplex PCR. The published analysis was carried out like this. Within the assay, amplification of reference gene primers was used to estimate how many nucleated cells each sample contained. Sequence reads were collapsed and filtered to measure the absolute abundance of every unique TCRbeta CDR3 rearrangement. For each sample, productive Simpson clonality was calculated by taking the square root of Simpson's diversity index across productive rearrangements. The table comes from immuneACCESS by way of TCRdb, which keeps in-frame sequences with V and J called. Part of the clones is missing from these tables; in studies checked, under half for an unresolved V gene and the rest for unknown reasons. That table supplies the V and J calls and clone size; D and trimming were determined from the DNA. The sample table shows around 290,000 clones, and about 89% are seen once. The biggest ten clones account for 4.6% of the sample.

The collaborating institutions used their own protocols to collect whole blood in K2EDTA tubes. For TCRbeta analysis, collaborators shipped samples as frozen whole blood, isolated PBMCs, or DNA extracted from either of those sample types. As concerns this clone: It has no known antigen specificity. No clone much larger than this one lies a single base away; base qualities are absent.

The research as a whole found: The quantity of clinical and demographic metadata differed by source and by participant and was supplied without curation.

The TCR comes from a man aged 40-50 years with acute or convalescent COVID-19. Sequenced material: peripheral blood.

The CDR3 reads CASSPRDRVNYGYTF. DNA sequence: TGTGCCAGTAGTCCAAGGGACAGAGTCAACTATGGCTACACCTTC. The sequence is built from TRBV19 and TRBJ1-2; 7 bases in the junction line up with TRBD1. V loses 5 bases at its end and J loses 2 bases; junction bases beyond the gene matches: 8. The CDR3, cysteine through phenylalanine, is 15 amino acids long. Left in the record is the CDR3 DNA by itself, 45 bases read in frame from the first base. CDR1 is given as LNHDA and CDR2 as SQIVND, both from the germline V gene (reference sequence).